This TCR beta chain came from a study of spatial heterogeneity in lung cancer. In the library, each TCR cDNA molecule bore its own unique molecular identifier. TCRdb redid the calling of the 5' RACE reads with MiXCR, one entry per CDR3 protein. The sample lists tens of thousands of distinct CDR3 sequences; roughly 13% were seen once. This clonotype has just a few counts. The length of the CDR3 is 15 residues. Trimming took off 4 bases at V and 6 bases at J, with 21 bases between the two ends. The germline V gene encodes CDR1 DFQATT and CDR2 SNEGSKA (reference sequence). Sample time point: sample taken at primary tumor resection.

The chain is built from TRBV20-1 and TRBJ1-2; possibly TRBD1 for D (5 bases). The sequenced sample was PBMCs, obtained at surgery. The TCR originated in a male donor with early-stage non-small cell lung cancer. The chain's CDR3 is CSANLPSGGDNGYTF. The CDR3 DNA reads as TGCAGTGCTAACTTACCGTCGGGGGGAGATAATGGCTACACCTTC.